This T cell receptor beta chain stems from a study of blood T cell repertoires in COVID-19. Across the study: Samples taken during acute and convalescent COVID-19 were collected in the United States, Italy and Spain. PBMCs, B-cell-depleted T cells, or T cells were the source of the cDNA or gDNA that made up the material.

Data came from immunoSEQ multiplex PCR; TCRdb stores just in-frame clones and leaves some out. The table shows about 190,000 clones, with roughly 84% occurring only once. Trimming stripped 5 bases from V and 2 bases from J, with 12 bases between. This CDR3 has 15 amino acids. Germline CDR1 reads SEHNR; CDR2 reads FQNEAQ (reference sequence). The genes are TRBV7-9 and TRBJ1-4; no reliable D call. The specimen sequenced was PBMCs or T cells enriched from blood (not recorded which). The sequence came from a woman in her 30s who had recovered from COVID-19. The CDR3 DNA sequence: TGTGCCAGCAGCCCGCGCGGGTACACTAATGAAAAACTGTTTTTT. As protein: CASSPRGYTNEKLFF.